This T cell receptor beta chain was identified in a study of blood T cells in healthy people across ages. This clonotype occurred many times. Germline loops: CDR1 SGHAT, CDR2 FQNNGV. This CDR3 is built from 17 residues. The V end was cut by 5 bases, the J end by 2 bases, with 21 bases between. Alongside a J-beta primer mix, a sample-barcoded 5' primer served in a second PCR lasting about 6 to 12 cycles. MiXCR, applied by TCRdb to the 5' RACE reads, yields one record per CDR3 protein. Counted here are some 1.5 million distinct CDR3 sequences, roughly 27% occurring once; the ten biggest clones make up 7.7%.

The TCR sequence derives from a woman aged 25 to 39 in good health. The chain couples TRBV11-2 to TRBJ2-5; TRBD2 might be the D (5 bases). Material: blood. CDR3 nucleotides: TGTGCCAGCAGCCCAATCACCCCACTAGGCGGTCAAGAGACCCAGTACTTC. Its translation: CASSPITPLGGQETQYF.